Listed below are T cell receptor beta chains from one sample, sequenced in a study of cytomegalovirus exposure and HLA in healthy donors. Clones were sequenced by immunoSEQ multiplex PCR, and TCRdb holds only the in-frame ones, with some missing. This table holds around 100,000 clones, around three quarters found once. The source material was PBMCs. These receptors were obtained from a man younger than 40 in good health and CMV-seropositive. CDR3s include the opening cysteine and the closing phenylalanine or tryptophan. The D gene is left open where the match is weak. The listing skips clone size in some rows; elsewhere it reads once, few, many or a size class.

TRBD1 | NA | TRBJ2-2 | TRBV19 | CASSIDQGAGELFF | TGTGCCAGTAGTATAGATCAGGGGGCCGGGGAGCTGTTTTTT
TRBD2 | NA | TRBJ2-3 | TRBV11-2 | CASSGLAGGSDTQYF | TGTGCCAGCAGCGGACTAGCGGGGGGTTCAGATACGCAGTATTTT
NA | NA | TRBJ2-1 | TRBV7-2 | CASSLVPLPNNEQFF | TGTGCCAGCAGCTTAGTCCCACTACCTAACAATGAGCAGTTCTTC
NA | NA | TRBJ1-4 | TRBV4-3 | CASSPGLKGANEKLFF | TGCGCCAGCAGCCCCGGACTCAAGGGGGCTAATGAAAAACTGTTTTTT
TRBD1 | NA | TRBJ2-1 | TRBV25-1 | CASSEDRENYNEQFF | TGTGCCAGCAGTGAGGACAGGGAAAACTACAATGAGCAGTTCTTC
TRBD2 | NA | TRBJ2-5 | TRBV4-1 | CASSQYGTSGDETQYF | TGCGCCAGCAGCCAGTACGGGACTAGCGGGGATGAGACCCAGTACTTC
TRBD1 | NA | TRBJ2-5 | TRBV30 | CAWSRDSQETQYF | TGTGCCTGGAGTCGGGACAGCCAAGAGACCCAGTACTTC
NA | once | TRBJ2-1 | TRBV25-1 | CASSTGYNEQFF | TGTGCCAGCAGCACGGGGTACAATGAGCAGTTCTTC
TRBD1 | few | TRBJ2-7 | TRBV28 | CASSPRDRGNEQYF | TGTGCCAGCAGTCCGAGGGACAGGGGGAACGAGCAGTACTTC
TRBD1 | NA | TRBJ1-4 | TRBV25-1 | CASSVTGGPNEKLFF | TGTGCCAGCAGTGTGACAGGGGGCCCTAATGAAAAACTGTTTTTT
NA | NA | TRBJ2-1 | TRBV7-3 | CASSRRKSSYNEQFF | TGTGCCAGCAGCCGCAGGAAGAGCTCCTACAATGAGCAGTTCTTC
TRBD2 | NA | TRBJ2-5 | TRBV27 | CASSLTSGVPTQYF | TGTGCCAGCAGTTTGACTAGCGGGGTACCGACCCAGTACTTC
TRBD1 | NA | TRBJ1-2 | TRBV5-4 | CAQSEDRGFPNYGYTF | TGTGCCCAGTCCGAAGACAGGGGGTTTCCGAACTATGGCTACACCTTC
NA | NA | TRBJ2-3 | TRBV7-6 | CASSPSGVNADTQYF | TGTGCCAGCAGCCCGAGCGGTGTTAACGCAGATACGCAGTATTTT
TRBD2 | NA | TRBJ2-1 | TRBV7-2 | CASSLSTSGGEQFF | TGTGCCAGCAGCTTATCAACTAGCGGGGGGGAGCAGTTCTTC
TRBD1 | NA | TRBJ1-2 | TRBV27 | CASSFSDRGRGYPF | TGTGCCAGCAGTTTCTCGGACAGGGGACGCGGCTACCCCTTC
NA | NA | TRBJ2-7 | TRBV2 | CASRPTSRASYEQYF | TGTGCCAGCAGACCTACATCCAGGGCTTCCTACGAGCAGTACTTC
TRBD2 | once | TRBJ2-1 | TRBV7-3 | CASSPTSGGNNEQFF | TGTGCCAGCAGCCCTACTAGCGGGGGCAACAATGAGCAGTTCTTC
TRBD1 | once | TRBJ2-7 | TRBV2 | CARSLGQSRYEQYF | TGTGCCAGAAGTTTGGGACAGAGCCGCTACGAGCAGTACTTC
NA | NA | TRBJ1-5 | TRBV27 | CASSLSALNQPQHF | TGTGCCAGCAGTTTATCTGCGCTCAATCAGCCCCAGCATTTT
NA | NA | TRBJ1-5 | TRBV19 | CASSRYGQPNQPQHF | TGTGCCAGTAGTAGATATGGGCAGCCTAATCAGCCCCAGCATTTT
TRBD1 | NA | TRBJ1-1 | TRBV7-9 | CASSSPRDRNEAFF | TGTGCCAGCAGCTCCCCCCGGGACAGGAATGAAGCTTTCTTT
NA | NA | TRBJ1-5 | TRBV7-8 | CASSYPKLQGTVGGQPQHF | TGTGCCAGCAGTTATCCGAAGCTACAAGGGACGGTGGGGGGGCAGCCCCAGCATTTT
NA | few | TRBJ2-5 | TRBV6-4 | CASSDNPGETQYF | TGTGCCAGCAGTGACAATCCGGGGGAGACCCAGTACTTC
TRBD1 | NA | TRBJ1-5 | TRBV5-1 | CASSLEPGTDNQPQHF | TGCGCCAGCAGCTTAGAACCCGGGACAGATAATCAGCCCCAGCATTTT
NA | NA | TRBJ2-4 | TRBV6-5 | CASSYSGRGDIQYF | TGTGCCAGCAGTTACTCGGGCAGGGGGGACATTCAGTACTTC
TRBD2 | few | TRBJ2-7 | TRBV12-5 | CASGSTGGAYEQYF | TGTGCTAGTGGGTCCACTGGGGGGGCCTACGAGCAGTACTTC
TRBD1 | few | TRBJ1-3 | TRBV5-5 | CASSADRGPGNTIYF | TGTGCCAGCAGCGCTGACAGGGGGCCAGGAAACACCATATATTTT
TRBD1 | NA | TRBJ2-4 | TRBV2 | CASTQTGGGIQYF | TGTGCCAGCACCCAGACAGGGGGGGGGATTCAGTACTTC
NA | NA | TRBJ2-5 | TRBV7-6 | CASSLNRGTETQYF | TGTGCCAGCAGCTTGAATAGGGGAACAGAGACCCAGTACTTC
NA | NA | TRBJ1-5 | TRBV10-3 | CAIRDTHMRPQHF | TGTGCCATCAGGGACACTCATATGAGGCCCCAGCATTTT
NA | NA | TRBJ2-2 | TRBV6-5 | CASSYGPPGTGELFF | TGTGCCAGCAGTTACGGCCCACCGGGCACCGGGGAGCTGTTTTTT
NA | NA | TRBJ2-1 | TRBV5-4 | CASSLRDSHNEQFF | TGTGCCAGCAGCTTGCGGGACTCCCACAATGAGCAGTTCTTC
NA | NA | TRBJ2-1 | TRBV10-2 | CASSAGRGYNEQFF | TGCGCCAGCAGTGCGGGCAGGGGCTACAATGAGCAGTTCTTC
NA | NA | TRBJ1-1 | TRBV25-1 | CASSELGQGGNTEAFF | TGTGCCAGCAGTGAATTAGGTCAGGGTGGGAACACTGAAGCTTTCTTT
TRBD1 | NA | TRBJ2-7 | TRBV7-2 | CASSTRQGASEQYF | TGTGCCAGCAGCACCCGACAGGGGGCAAGCGAGCAGTACTTC
TRBD2 | NA | TRBJ2-1 | TRBV18 | CASSLGTSGGIHEQFF | TGTGCCAGCTCACTCGGGACTAGCGGGGGGATCCATGAGCAGTTCTTC
NA | NA | TRBJ2-1 | TRBV9 | CASSVAGYNEQFF | TGTGCCAGCAGCGTAGCCGGGTACAATGAGCAGTTCTTC
NA | many | TRBJ1-5 | TRBV4-2 | CASSQESRSNQPQHF | TGTGCCAGCAGCCAAGAGAGTCGAAGCAATCAGCCCCAGCATTTT
TRBD1 | few | TRBJ1-2 | TRBV9 | CASSTFGQGAYGYTF | TGTGCCAGCAGCACGTTTGGACAGGGAGCCTATGGCTACACCTTC
TRBD1 | NA | TRBJ1-3 | TRBV11-2 | CASSDQDRGRGNTIYF | TGTGCCAGCAGCGACCAGGACAGGGGTCGGGGAAACACCATATATTTT
NA | once | TRBJ2-4 | TRBV5-4 | CASSFGRLGAVAKNIQYF | TGTGCCAGCAGCTTCGGACGTTTGGGGGCGGTAGCCAAAAACATTCAGTACTTC
NA | NA | TRBJ1-3 | TRBV15 | CATSRDGAGTGNTIYF | TGTGCCACCAGCAGAGATGGGGCAGGGACTGGAAACACCATATATTTT
TRBD1 | NA | TRBJ1-2 | TRBV4-1 | CASSQEGTGVANYGYTF | TGCGCCAGCAGCCAGGAAGGGACAGGGGTTGCAAACTATGGCTACACCTTC
NA | once | TRBJ2-3 | TRBV28 | CASERSLGTDTQYF | TGTGCCAGCGAGCGGAGCCTAGGCACAGATACGCAGTATTTT
NA | NA | TRBJ1-5 | TRBV30 | CAWSVLGGNQPQHF | TGTGCCTGGAGTGTGCTAGGGGGCAATCAGCCCCAGCATTTT
TRBD2 | NA | TRBJ2-5 | TRBV5-1 | CASSWEGETQYF | TGCGCCAGCAGCTGGGAGGGAGAGACCCAGTACTTC
NA | NA | TRBJ1-1 | TRBV9 | CASSVANTEAFF | TGTGCCAGCAGCGTAGCTAACACTGAAGCTTTCTTT
TRBD1 | NA | TRBJ2-2 | TRBV9 | CASSVGQGLTGELFF | TGTGCCAGCAGCGTCGGACAGGGGTTAACCGGGGAGCTGTTTTTT
NA | once | TRBJ2-4 | TRBV7-2 | CASSSARGAQNIQYF | TGTGCCAGCAGCTCCGCCCGGGGGGCGCAAAACATTCAGTACTTC
TRBD1 | NA | TRBJ2-3 | TRBV5-1 | CASSFRTGETDTQYF | TGCGCCAGCAGCTTTAGGACAGGGGAAACAGATACGCAGTATTTT
NA | NA | TRBJ2-3 | TRBV28 | CASRLTSTDTQYF | TGTGCCAGCAGGCTGACTAGCACAGATACGCAGTATTTT
NA | NA | TRBJ2-1 | TRBV28 | CASSNTPTLAANEQFF | TGTGCCAGCAGCAACACCCCCACACTAGCCGCCAATGAGCAGTTCTTC
NA | NA | TRBJ1-2 | TRBV5-1 | CASSLDSSGGVGYTF | TGCGCCAGCAGCTTGGACAGTAGTGGAGGGGTGGGCTACACCTTC
TRBD2 | NA | TRBJ2-1 | TRBV10-2 | CASSLSGGAYNEQFF | TGCGCCAGCAGTCTGAGCGGGGGGGCCTACAATGAGCAGTTCTTC